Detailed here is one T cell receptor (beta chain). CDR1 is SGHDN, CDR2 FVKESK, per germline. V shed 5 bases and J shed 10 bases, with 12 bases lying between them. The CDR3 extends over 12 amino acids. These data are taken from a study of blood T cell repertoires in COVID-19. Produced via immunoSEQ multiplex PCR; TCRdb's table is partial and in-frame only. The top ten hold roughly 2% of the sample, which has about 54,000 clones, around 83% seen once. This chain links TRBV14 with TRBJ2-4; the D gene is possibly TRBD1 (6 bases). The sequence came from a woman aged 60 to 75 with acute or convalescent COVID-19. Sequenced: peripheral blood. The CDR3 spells CASSADRRIQYF. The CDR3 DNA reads TGTGCCAGCAGCGCGGACAGAAGAATTCAGTACTTC.